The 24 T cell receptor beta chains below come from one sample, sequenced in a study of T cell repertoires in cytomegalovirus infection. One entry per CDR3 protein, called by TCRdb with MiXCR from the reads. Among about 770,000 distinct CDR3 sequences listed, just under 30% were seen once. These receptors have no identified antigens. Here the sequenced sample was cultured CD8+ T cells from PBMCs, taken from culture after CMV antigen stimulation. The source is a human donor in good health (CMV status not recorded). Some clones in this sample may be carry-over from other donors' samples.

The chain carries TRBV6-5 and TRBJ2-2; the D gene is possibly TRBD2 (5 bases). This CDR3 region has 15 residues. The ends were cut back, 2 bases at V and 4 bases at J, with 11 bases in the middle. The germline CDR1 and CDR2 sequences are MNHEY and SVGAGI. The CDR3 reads CASSYGGSSTGELFF. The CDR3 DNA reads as TGTGCCAGCAGTTACGGAGGTAGCAGCACCGGGGAGCTGTTTTTT.

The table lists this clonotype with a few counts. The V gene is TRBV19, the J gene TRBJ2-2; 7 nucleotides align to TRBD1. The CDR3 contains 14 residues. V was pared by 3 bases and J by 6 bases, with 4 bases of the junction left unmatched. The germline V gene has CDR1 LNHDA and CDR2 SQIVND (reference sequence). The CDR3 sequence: CASSMKGAAGELFF. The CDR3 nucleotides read TGTGCCAGTAGTATGAAGGGGGCGGCCGGGGAGCTGTTTTTT.

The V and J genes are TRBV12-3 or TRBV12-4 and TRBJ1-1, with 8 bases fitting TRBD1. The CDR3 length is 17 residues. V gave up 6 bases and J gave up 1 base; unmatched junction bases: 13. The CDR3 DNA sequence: TGTGCCAGCAGCCCAGGGGGCTGGGTGTGGGCGAACACTGAAGCTTTCTTT. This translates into CASSPGGWVWANTEAFF.

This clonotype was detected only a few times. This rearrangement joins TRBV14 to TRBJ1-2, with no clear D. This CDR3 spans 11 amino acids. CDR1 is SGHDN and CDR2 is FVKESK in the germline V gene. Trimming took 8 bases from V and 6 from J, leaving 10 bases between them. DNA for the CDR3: TGTGCCAGCGCAGAAGATGATGGCTACACCTTC. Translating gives CASAEDDGYTF.

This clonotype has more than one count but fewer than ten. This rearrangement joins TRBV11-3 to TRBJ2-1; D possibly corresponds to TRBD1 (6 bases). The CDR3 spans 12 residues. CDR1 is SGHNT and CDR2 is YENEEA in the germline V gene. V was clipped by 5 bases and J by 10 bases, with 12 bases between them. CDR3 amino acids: CASSNRANEQFF. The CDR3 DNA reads TGTGCCAGCAGCAACAGGGCTAACGAGCAGTTCTTC.

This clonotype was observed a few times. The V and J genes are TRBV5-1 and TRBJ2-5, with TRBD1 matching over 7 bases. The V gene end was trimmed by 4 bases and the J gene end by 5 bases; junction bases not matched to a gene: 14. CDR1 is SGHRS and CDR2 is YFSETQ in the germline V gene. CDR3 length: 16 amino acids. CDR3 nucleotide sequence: TGCGCCAGCAGCAACAGGGGAAACCGTCCAAAGGAGACCCAGTACTTC. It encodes CASSNRGNRPKETQYF.

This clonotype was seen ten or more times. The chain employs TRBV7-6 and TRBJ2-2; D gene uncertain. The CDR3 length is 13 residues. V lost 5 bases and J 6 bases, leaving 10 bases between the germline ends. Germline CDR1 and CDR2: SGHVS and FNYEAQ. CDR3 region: CASSDDRAGELFF. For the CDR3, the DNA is TGTGCCAGCAGCGACGACCGGGCCGGGGAGCTGTTTTTT.

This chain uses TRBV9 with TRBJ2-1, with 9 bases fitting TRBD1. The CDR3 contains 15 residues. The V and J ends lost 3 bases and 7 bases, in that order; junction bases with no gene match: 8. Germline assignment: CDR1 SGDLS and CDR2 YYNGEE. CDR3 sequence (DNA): TGTGCCAGCAGCGCGTTCGGGACAGGGAGGAATGAGCAGTTCTTC. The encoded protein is CASSAFGTGRNEQFF.

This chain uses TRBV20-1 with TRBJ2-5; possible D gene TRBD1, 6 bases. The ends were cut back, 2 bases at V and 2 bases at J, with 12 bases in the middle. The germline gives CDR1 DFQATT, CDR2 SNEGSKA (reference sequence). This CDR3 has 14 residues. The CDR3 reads CSARLRGGQETQYF. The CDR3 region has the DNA TGCAGTGCTAGACTCAGGGGTGGGCAAGAGACCCAGTACTTC.

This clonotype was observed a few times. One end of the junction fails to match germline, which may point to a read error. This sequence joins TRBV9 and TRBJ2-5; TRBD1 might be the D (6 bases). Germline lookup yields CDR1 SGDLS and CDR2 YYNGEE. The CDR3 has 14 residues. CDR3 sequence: CASTVGDSKGGQYF. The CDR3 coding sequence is TGTGCCAGCACCGTAGGAGATTCCAAAGGGGGCCAGTACTTC.

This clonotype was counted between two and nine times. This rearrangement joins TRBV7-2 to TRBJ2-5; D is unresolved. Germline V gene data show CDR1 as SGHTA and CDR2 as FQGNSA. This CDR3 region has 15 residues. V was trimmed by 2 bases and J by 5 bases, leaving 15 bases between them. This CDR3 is CASSLSARRGETQYF. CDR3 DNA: TGTGCCAGCAGCTTATCGGCAAGAAGAGGTGAGACCCAGTACTTC.

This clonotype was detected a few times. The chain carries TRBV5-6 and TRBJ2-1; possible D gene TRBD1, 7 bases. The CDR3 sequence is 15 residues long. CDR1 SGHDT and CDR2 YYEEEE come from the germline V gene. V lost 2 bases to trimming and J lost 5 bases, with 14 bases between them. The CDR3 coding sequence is TGTGCCAGCAGCTTAGATGACAGGGAGGACAATGAGCAGTTCTTC. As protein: CASSLDDREDNEQFF.

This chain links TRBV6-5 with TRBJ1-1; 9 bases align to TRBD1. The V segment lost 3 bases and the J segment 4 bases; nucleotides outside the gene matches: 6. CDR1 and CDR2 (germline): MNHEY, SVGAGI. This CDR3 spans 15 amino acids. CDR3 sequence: CASSYTLDRGTEAFF. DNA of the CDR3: TGTGCCAGCAGTTATACGTTGGACAGGGGCACTGAAGCTTTCTTT.

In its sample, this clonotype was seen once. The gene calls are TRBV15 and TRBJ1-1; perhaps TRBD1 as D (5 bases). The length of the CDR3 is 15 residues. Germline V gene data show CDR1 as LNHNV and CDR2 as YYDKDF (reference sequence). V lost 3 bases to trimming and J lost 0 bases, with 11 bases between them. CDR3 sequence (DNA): TGTGCCACCAGCAGGAGGGGACTAATGAACACTGAAGCTTTCTTT. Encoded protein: CATSRRGLMNTEAFF.

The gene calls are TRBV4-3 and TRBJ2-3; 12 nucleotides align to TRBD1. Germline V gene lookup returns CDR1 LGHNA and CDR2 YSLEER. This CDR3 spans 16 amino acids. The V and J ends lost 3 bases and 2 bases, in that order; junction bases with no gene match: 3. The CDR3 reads CASSQGTGGFTDTQYF. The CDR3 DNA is TGCGCCAGCAGCCAGGGGACAGGGGGCTTCACAGATACGCAGTATTTT.

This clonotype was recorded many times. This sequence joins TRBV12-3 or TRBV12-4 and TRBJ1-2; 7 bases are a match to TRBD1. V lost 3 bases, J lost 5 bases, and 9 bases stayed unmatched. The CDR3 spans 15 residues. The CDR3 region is CASSFSGSQGYGYTF. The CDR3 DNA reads TGTGCCAGCAGTTTCTCAGGGTCACAGGGGTATGGCTACACCTTC.

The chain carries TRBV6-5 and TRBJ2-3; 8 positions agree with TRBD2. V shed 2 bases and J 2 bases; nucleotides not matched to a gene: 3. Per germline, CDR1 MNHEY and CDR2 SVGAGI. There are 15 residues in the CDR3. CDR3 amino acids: CASSYVAGTTDTQYF. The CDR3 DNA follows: TGTGCCAGCAGTTACGTAGCGGGGACCACAGATACGCAGTATTTT.

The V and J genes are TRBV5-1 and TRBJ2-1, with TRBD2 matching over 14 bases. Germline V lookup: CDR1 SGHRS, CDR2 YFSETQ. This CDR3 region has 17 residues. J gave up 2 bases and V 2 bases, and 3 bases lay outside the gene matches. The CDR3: CASSLGTSGGPYNEQFF. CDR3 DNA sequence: TGCGCCAGCAGCTTAGGGACTAGCGGGGGCCCCTACAATGAGCAGTTCTTC.

The CDR3 loop is CASSLARGFDTEAFF. The CDR3 DNA sequence: TGTGCCAGCAGCTTAGCGAGAGGGTTCGACACTGAAGCTTTCTTT. J is TRBJ1-1 and V is TRBV7-9; D is uncertain. V lost 0 bases to trimming and J lost 3 bases, with 11 bases between them. This CDR3 is built from 15 residues. Germline CDR1 and CDR2: SEHNR and FQNEAQ (reference sequence).

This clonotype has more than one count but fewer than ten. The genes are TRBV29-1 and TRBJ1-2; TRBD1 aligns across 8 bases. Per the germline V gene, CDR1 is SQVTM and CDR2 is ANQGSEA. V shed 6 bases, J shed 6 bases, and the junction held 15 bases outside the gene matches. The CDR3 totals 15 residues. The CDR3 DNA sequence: TGCAGCGTGGCTGAGCTCGGACAGGGCATACATGGCTACACCTTC. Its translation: CSVAELGQGIHGYTF.

The CDR3 DNA is TGTGCCAGCAGCGTAGACTCAGGGGTCAGTTCACCCCTCCACTTT. Protein sequence: CASSVDSGVSSPLHF. The gene calls are TRBV9 and TRBJ1-6, with TRBD1 as a possible D gene (6 bases). Germline-derived CDR1 and CDR2 are SGDLS and YYNGEE. The CDR3 contains 15 residues. V lost 0 bases and J 9 bases, leaving 13 bases between the germline ends.

The CDR3 here is CASSENTGINTEAFF. The CDR3 nucleotides are TGTGCCAGCAGTGAAAACACAGGAATAAACACTGAAGCTTTCTTT. The chain carries TRBV6-1 and TRBJ1-1, with D perhaps TRBD1 (5 bases). The CDR3 consists of 15 residues. Germline V CDR1 and CDR2: MNHNS, SASEGT. The ends were cut back, 2 bases at V and 2 bases at J, with 12 bases in the middle.

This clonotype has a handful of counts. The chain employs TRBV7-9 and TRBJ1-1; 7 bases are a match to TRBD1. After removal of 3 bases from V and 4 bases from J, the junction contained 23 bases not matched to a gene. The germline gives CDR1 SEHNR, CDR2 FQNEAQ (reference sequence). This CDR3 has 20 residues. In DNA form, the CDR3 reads TGTGCCAGCAGCTTTCCTCGGGGGACCGGAAGATTCGGGACAGTCACTGAAGCTTTCTTT. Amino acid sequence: CASSFPRGTGRFGTVTEAFF.

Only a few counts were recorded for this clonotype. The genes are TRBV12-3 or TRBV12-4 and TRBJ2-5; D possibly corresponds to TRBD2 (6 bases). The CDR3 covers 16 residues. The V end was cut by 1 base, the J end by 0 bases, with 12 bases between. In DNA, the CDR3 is TGTGCCAGCAGTTTAGGGGGCGCGGGGTACCAAGAGACCCAGTACTTC. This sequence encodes CASSLGGAGYQETQYF.